This T cell receptor beta chain derives from a study of blood T cell repertoires in COVID-19. On the study more broadly: T cells, B-cell-depleted T cells, or PBMCs provided the cDNA or gDNA that served as material.

Per the study methods: Researchers report that nucleated cell counts were estimated from reference gene primer amplification. Using immunoSEQ multiplex PCR, the repertoire was profiled, and TCRdb retains in-frame clones only, with some absent. The V and J calls and the clone size are those of that table, but D and trimming were determined from the DNA. The sample gives approximately 210,000 clones, roughly 79% of which show up once; 14% to 15% is in the top ten. The CDR3 is 13 amino acids. V dropped 7 bases and J dropped 3 bases, with 10 bases sitting between them. CDR1 is SGHDT and CDR2 is YYEEEE in the germline V gene. Those enrolled, adults aged roughly 18 to 95 years, came from roughly 22 US areas. Donors in Cohort 3 counted as recovered after two negative PCRs, clearance, or symptom resolution.

The chain employs TRBV5-6 and TRBJ2-2; no definite D call. Specimen: PBMCs or T cells enriched from blood (not recorded which). This sequence originates from a man between 35 and 55 years old who had recovered from COVID-19. The CDR3 DNA sequence: TGTGCCAGCGCCGACTTATACACCGGGGAGCTGTTTTTT. It encodes CASADLYTGELFF.